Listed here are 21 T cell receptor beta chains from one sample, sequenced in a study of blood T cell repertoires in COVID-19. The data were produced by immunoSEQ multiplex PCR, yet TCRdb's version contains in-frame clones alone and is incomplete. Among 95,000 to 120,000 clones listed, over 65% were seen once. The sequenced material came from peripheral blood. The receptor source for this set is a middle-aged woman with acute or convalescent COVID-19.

The CDR3 coding sequence is TGTGCCAGTCGAAGGGGTAATGAAAAACTGTTTTTT. Residues: CASRRGNEKLFF. The chain couples TRBV2 to TRBJ1-4; D is possibly TRBD1 (5 bases). The V and J ends lost 9 bases and 4 bases respectively, with 9 bases between them. CDR3 length: 12 residues. Per the germline V gene, CDR1 is SNHLY and CDR2 is FYNNEI.

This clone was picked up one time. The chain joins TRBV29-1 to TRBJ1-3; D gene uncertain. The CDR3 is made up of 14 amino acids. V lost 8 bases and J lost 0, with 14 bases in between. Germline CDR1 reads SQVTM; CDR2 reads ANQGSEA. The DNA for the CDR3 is TGCAGCATACGCCCCACAGCCTCTGGAAACACCATATATTTT. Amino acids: CSIRPTASGNTIYF.

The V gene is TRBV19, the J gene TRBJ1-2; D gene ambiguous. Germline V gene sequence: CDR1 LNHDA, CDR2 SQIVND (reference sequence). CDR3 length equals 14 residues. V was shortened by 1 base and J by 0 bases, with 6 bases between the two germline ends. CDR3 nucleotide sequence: TGTGCCAGTAGTATAGGGGCTCCTAACTATGGCTACACCTTC. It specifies CASSIGAPNYGYTF.

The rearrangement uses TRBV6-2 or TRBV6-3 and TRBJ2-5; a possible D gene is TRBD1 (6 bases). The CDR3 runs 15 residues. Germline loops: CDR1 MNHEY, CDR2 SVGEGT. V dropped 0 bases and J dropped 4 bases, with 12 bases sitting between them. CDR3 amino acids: CASSYSRGKVETQYF. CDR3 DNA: TGTGCCAGCAGTTACTCGAGGGGGAAGGTAGAGACCCAGTACTTC.

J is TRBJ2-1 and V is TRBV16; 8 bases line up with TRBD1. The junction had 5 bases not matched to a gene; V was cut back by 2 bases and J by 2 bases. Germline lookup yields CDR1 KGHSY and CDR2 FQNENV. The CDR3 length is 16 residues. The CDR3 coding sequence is TGTGCCAGCAGCCAACCGGACAGGGTGGCCTACAATGAGCAGTTCTTC. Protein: CASSQPDRVAYNEQFF. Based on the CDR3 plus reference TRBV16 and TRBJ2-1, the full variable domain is GEEVAQTPKHLVRGEGQKAKLYCAPIKGHSYVFWYQQVLKNEFKFLISFQNENVFDETGMPKERFSAKCLPNSPCSLEIQATKLEDSAVYFCASSQPDRVAYNEQFFGPGTRLTVL.

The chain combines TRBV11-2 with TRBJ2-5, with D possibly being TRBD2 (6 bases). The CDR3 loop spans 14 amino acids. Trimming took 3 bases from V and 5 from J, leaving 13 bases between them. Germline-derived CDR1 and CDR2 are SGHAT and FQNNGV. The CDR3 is CASSLTFGGETQYF. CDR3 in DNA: TGTGCCAGCAGCTTGACCTTCGGAGGGGAGACCCAGTACTTC. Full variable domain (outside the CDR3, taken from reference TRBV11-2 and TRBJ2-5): EAGVAQSPRYKIIEKRQSVAFWCNPISGHATLYWYQQILGQGPKLLIQFQNNGVVDDSQLPKDRFSAERLKGVDSTLKIQPAKLEDSAVYLCASSLTFGGETQYFGPGTRLLVL.

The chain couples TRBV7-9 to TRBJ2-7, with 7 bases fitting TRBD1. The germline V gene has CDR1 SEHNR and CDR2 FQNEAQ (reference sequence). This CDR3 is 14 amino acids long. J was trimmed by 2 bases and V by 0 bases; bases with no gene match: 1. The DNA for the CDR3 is TGTGCCAGCAGCTTAGCAGGGGGCCCCTACGAGCAGTACTTC. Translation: CASSLAGGPYEQYF.

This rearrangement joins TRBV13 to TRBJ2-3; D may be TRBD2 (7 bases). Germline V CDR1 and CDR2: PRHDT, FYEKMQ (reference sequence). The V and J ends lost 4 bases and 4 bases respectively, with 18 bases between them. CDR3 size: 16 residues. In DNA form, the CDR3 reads TGTGCCAGCAGCTCCTCGATCCGGGGGGCCTCAGATACGCAGTATTTT. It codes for CASSSSIRGASDTQYF.

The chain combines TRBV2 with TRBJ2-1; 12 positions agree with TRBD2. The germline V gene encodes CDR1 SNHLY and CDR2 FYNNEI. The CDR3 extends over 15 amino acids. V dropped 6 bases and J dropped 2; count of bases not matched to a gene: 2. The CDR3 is CASRLAGGTYNEQFF. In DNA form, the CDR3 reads TGTGCCAGCAGACTAGCGGGGGGAACCTACAATGAGCAGTTCTTC.

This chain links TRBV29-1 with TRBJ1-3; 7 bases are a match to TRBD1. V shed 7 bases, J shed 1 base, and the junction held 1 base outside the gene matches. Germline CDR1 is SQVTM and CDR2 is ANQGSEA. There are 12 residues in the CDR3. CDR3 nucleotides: TGCAGCGCAGGGGGATCTGGAAACACCATATATTTT. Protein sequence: CSAGGSGNTIYF. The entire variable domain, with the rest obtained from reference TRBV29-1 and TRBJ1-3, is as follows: SAVISQKPSRDICQRGTSLTIQCQVDSQVTMMFWYRQQPGQSLTLIATANQGSEATYESGFVIDKFPISRPNLTFSTLTVSNMSPEDSSIYLCSAGGSGNTIYFGEGSWLTVV.

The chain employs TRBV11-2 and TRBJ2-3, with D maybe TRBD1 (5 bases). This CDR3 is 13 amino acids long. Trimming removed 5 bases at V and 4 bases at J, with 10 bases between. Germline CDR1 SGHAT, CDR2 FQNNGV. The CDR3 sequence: CASSGPRADTQYF. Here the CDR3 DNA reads TGTGCCAGCAGCGGGCCCAGGGCAGATACGCAGTATTTT.

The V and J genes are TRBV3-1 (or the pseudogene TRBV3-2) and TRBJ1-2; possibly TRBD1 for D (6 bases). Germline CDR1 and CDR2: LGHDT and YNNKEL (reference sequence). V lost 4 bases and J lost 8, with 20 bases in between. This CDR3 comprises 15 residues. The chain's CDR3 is CASSLLRAGDVGYTF. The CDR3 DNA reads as TGTGCCAGCAGCCTTCTTCGGGCAGGGGATGTGGGCTACACCTTC.

The CDR3 sequence is CATSRQWEAGGEKLFF. DNA of the CDR3: TGTGCCACCAGCAGGCAATGGGAGGCAGGGGGTGAAAAACTGTTTTTT. The V gene is TRBV15, the J gene TRBJ1-4; 7 bases match TRBD1. The germline V gene encodes CDR1 LNHNV and CDR2 YYDKDF (reference sequence). CDR3 length equals 16 residues. V lost 3 bases to trimming and J lost 7 bases; unmatched junction nucleotides: 11.

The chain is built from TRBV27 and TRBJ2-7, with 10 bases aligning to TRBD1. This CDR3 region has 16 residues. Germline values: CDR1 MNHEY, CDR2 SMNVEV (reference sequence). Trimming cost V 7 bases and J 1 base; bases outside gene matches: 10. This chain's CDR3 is CASKPRDRGPSYEQYF. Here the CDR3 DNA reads TGTGCCAGCAAACCACGGGACAGGGGCCCGTCCTACGAGCAGTACTTC.

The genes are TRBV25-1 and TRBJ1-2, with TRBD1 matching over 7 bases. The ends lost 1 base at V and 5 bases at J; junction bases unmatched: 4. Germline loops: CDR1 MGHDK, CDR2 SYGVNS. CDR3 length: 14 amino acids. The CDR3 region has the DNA TGTGCCAGCAGTGAATCCCGGGACAGTTATGGCTACACCTTC. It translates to CASSESRDSYGYTF.

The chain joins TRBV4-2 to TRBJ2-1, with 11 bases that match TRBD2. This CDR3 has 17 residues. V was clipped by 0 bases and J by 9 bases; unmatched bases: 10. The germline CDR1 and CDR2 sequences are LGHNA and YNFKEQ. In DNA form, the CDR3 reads TGTGCCAGCAGCCAAGATCTCCCTAGCGGGGGGAGTGGTGAGCAGTTCTTC. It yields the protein CASSQDLPSGGSGEQFF.

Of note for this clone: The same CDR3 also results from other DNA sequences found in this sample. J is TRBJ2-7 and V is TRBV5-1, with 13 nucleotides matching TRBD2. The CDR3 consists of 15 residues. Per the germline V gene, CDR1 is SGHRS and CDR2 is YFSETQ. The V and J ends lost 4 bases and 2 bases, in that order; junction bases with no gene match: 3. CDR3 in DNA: TGCGCCAGCAGCCTAACTAGCGGGGGGGCCTACGAGCAGTACTTC. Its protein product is CASSLTSGGAYEQYF. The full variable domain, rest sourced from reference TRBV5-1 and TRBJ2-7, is KAGVTQTPRYLIKTRGQQVTLSCSPISGHRSVSWYQQTPGQGLQFLFEYFSETQRNKGNFPGRFSGRQFSNSRSEMNVSTLELGDSALYLCASSLTSGGAYEQYFGPGTRLTVT.

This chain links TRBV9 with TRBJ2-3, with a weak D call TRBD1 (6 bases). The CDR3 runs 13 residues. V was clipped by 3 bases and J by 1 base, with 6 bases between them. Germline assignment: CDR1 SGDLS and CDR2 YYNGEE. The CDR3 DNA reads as TGTGCCAGCAGCGAGGGGGGCACAGATACGCAGTATTTT. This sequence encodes CASSEGGTDTQYF. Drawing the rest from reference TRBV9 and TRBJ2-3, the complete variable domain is DSGVTQTPKHLITATGQRVTLRCSPRSGDLSVYWYQQSLDQGLQFLIQYYNGEERAKGNILERFSAQQFPDLHSELNLSSLELGDSALYFCASSEGGTDTQYFGPGTRLTVL.

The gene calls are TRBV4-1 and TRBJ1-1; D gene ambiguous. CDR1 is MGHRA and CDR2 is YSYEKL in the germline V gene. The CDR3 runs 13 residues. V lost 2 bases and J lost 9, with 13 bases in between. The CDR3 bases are TGCGCCAGCAGCCAACGTATGATGGAGAAAGCTTTCTTT. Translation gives CASSQRMMEKAFF.

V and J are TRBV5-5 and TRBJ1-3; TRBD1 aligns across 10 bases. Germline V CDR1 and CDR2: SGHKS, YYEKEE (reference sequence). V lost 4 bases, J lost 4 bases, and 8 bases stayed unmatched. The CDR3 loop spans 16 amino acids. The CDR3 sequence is CASSRRDRGTGNTIYF. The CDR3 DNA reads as TGTGCCAGCAGCCGCCGGGACAGGGGTACAGGAAACACCATATATTTT.

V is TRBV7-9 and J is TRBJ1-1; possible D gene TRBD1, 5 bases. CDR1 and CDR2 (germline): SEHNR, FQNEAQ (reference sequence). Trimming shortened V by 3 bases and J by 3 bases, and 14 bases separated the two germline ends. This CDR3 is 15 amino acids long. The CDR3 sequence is CASSFPGFRDTEAFF. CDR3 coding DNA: TGTGCCAGCAGCTTCCCAGGGTTTAGGGACACTGAAGCTTTCTTT.